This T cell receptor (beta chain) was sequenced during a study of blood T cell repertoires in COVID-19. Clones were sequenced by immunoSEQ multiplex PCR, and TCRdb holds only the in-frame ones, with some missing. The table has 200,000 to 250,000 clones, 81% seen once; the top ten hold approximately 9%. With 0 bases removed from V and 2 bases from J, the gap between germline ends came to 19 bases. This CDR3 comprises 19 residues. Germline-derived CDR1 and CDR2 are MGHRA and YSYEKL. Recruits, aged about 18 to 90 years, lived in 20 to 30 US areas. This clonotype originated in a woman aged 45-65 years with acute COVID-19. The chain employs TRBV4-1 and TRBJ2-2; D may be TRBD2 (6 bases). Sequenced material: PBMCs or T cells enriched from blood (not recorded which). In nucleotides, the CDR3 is TGCGCCAGCAGCCAAGATCCAGTCGTTCGCGGACTAAACACCGGGGAGCTGTTTTTT. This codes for CASSQDPVVRGLNTGELFF.